This is a list of T cell receptor beta chains from one sample in a study of cytotoxic CD8 clonotypes in ibrutinib-treated CLL. This table comes from immunoSEQ multiplex PCR, and its TCRdb copy is limited to in-frame clones, with some not included. The sample has about 29,000 clones, roughly 60% seen once. This sample comprised PBMCs, obtained before ibrutinib treatment. These receptors originate from a human donor with chronic lymphocytic leukemia. Both conserved end residues are trimmed from each CDR3. Rows give clone size only sometimes, using once, few, many, or a class for an expanded clone.

clone size | J gene | V gene | CDR3 protein
. | TRBJ2-3 | TRBV6-5 | ASSYDPKDTQY
few | TRBJ2-3 | TRBV27 | ASSWGQGADTQY
. | TRBJ2-1 | TRBV7-3 | ASSLRRAGATHNEQF
. | TRBJ2-1 | TRBV4-1 | ASSQPGQPDNEQF
. | TRBJ1-3 | TRBV5-6 | ASSFGTSGNTIY
few | TRBJ1-2 | TRBV5-6 | ASSLAGFGGYT
few | TRBJ1-2 | TRBV19 | ASSIDATGAYGYT
. | TRBJ1-2 | TRBV6-6 | ASSFSDRPDYGYT
few | TRBJ2-7 | TRBV7-3 | ASSLTASGPSYEQY
. | TRBJ2-5 | TRBV27 | ASTPLGTPQQETQY
. | TRBJ2-7 | TRBV5-1 | ASSPGGADTYEQY
. | TRBJ2-1 | TRBV5-8 | ASSSQSGGIYNEQF
few | TRBJ1-1 | TRBV28 | ASREGSTEAF
. | TRBJ2-7 | TRBV18 | ASSPGQAFYEQY
few | TRBJ1-1 | TRBV10-1 | ASSGQGGTEAF
. | TRBJ1-4 | TRBV28 | ASSLGQGNEKLF
. | TRBJ2-2 | TRBV28 | ASSLPFRTGSTGELF
. | TRBJ2-1 | TRBV4-1 | ASSQIGTSGRNEQF
once | TRBJ2-1 | TRBV13 | ASSLWRNEQF
. | TRBJ1-1 | TRBV2 | ASSGGVGTEAF
. | TRBJ1-2 | TRBV11-2 | ASSLGAGGGYT
. | TRBJ2-4 | TRBV2 | ASSEWAGGLAKNIQY
few | TRBJ2-2 | TRBV7-3 | ASSPDGQTGELF
few | TRBJ1-6 | TRBV25-1 | ASSDSRGNSPLH
. | TRBJ2-3 | TRBV27 | ASSAVWGTDTQY
. | TRBJ2-2 | TRBV2 | ASLGRKNTGELF
. | TRBJ2-2 | TRBV7-9 | ASSPIPGTSENTGELF
once | TRBJ2-7 | TRBV5-8 | ASSRRNYEQY
. | TRBJ2-3 | TRBV2 | ASSSGLAGDPDTQY
. | TRBJ2-6 | TRBV2 | AGRLGANVPT
. | TRBJ1-1 | TRBV5-1 | ASSLMGQGNTEAF
. | TRBJ1-5 | TRBV6-6 | ASGGGGGGNQPQH
. | TRBJ2-5 | TRBV5-4 | ASSQGLRGETQY
. | TRBJ2-7 | TRBV5-8 | ASYEQY
. | TRBJ2-1 | TRBV5-4 | ASSLGGTSYNEQF
. | TRBJ1-1 | TRBV14 | ASSLSGGWTEAF
. | TRBJ2-1 | TRBV4-1 | ASSQEGTNEQF
. | TRBJ2-2 | TRBV10-3 | AISGARLRGELF
. | TRBJ1-1 | TRBV29-1 | SVTGVNTEAF
. | TRBJ1-4 | TRBV5-6 | ASSFKQTNEKLF
few | TRBJ1-5 | TRBV27 | ASSLYGGALGQPQH
. | TRBJ2-7 | TRBV7-9 | ASSSTGGTYEQY
. | TRBJ2-7 | TRBV5-4 | ASSLGGTSGTYEQY
. | TRBJ2-3 | TRBV5-1 | ASSLDGSVTDTQY
. | TRBJ1-1 | TRBV6-1 | ASSEGYKAF
. | TRBJ1-1 | TRBV11-1 | ASSFGDRDRAF
once | TRBJ1-4 | TRBV25-1 | ASVDRAATNEKLF
. | TRBJ1-2 | TRBV6-5 | ASSRLGQGDYGYT
. | TRBJ2-6 | TRBV29-1 | SVGQASGANVLT
. | TRBJ1-2 | TRBV7-9 | ASSLLQGANNRNYGYT
once | TRBJ2-7 | TRBV2 | ASSLTRPAYEQY
. | TRBJ2-1 | TRBV5-8 | ASRLGGLDYNEQF
once | TRBJ2-3 | TRBV7-9 | ASSLVGAGRTDTQY
. | TRBJ2-3 | TRBV9 | ASSLREGTDTQY
. | TRBJ1-5 | TRBV27 | ASSLRSGGSNQPQH
. | TRBJ2-1 | TRBV25-1 | ASIPFRGDLNEQF
. | TRBJ2-7 | TRBV7-9 | ASSDRPYEQY
few | TRBJ2-7 | TRBV6-5 | ASSYLGGRLYEQY
. | TRBJ2-4 | TRBV18 | ASSLGLAKNIQY